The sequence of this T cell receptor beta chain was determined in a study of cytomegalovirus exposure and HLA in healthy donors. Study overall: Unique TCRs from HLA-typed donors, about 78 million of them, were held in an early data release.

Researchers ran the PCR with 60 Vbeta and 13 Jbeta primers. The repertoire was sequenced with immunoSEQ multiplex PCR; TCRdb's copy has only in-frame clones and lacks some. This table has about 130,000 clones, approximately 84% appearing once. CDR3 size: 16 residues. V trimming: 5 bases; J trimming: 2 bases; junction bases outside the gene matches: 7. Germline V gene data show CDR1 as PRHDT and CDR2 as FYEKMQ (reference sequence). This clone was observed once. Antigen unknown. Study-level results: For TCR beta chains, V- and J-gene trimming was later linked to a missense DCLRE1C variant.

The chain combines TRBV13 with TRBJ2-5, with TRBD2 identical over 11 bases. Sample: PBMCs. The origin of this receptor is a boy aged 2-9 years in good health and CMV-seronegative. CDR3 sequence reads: CASSMLAGGLQETQYF. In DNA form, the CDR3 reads TGTGCCAGCAGCATGCTAGCGGGGGGTCTTCAAGAGACCCAGTACTTC.